This is a list of T cell receptor beta chains from one sample in a study of chronic HIV infection and antiretroviral therapy. TCRdb used MiXCR to reprocess the 5' RACE reads, holding one entry per CDR3 protein. The sample lists under 55,000 distinct CDR3 sequences, approximately 20% occurring once. Input material: peripheral blood. All receptors derive from an adult who had HIV and had not received antiretroviral therapy, or was an uninfected healthy control (not recorded which). Each CDR3 is given with its conserved first and last residue. A D gene is named only where the DNA matches it firmly. For some rows the clone size is stated as once, few or many, or as a class when expanded; others skip it.

TRBJ1-1	few	-	TRBV10-1	CASSESEGTEAFF	TGCGCCAGCAGTGAGTCCGAGGGCACTGAAGCTTTCTTT
TRBJ2-3	many	TRBD2	TRBV2	CASSLGLAGVRTDTQYF	TGTGCCAGCAGTCTAGGACTAGCGGGAGTCCGGACAGATACGCAGTATTTT
TRBJ1-5	-	TRBD1	TRBV29-1	CSVGDRMGNQPQHF	TGCAGCGTGGGGGACAGAATGGGGAATCAGCCCCAGCATTTT
TRBJ2-7	-	-	TRBV21-1	CASSKVVRRTYEQYF	TGTGCCAGCAGCAAAGTCGTCAGGCGAACCTACGAGCAGTACTTC
TRBJ1-5	-	TRBD1	TRBV6-5	CASRDRGRVGPQHF	TGTGCCAGCAGGGACAGGGGGCGGGTTGGGCCCCAGCATTTT
TRBJ2-4	few	-	TRBV4-2	CASSPVGRNLLAKNIQYF	TGTGCCAGCAGCCCAGTAGGACGGAACCTCTTAGCCAAAAACATTCAGTACTTC
TRBJ1-6	few	-	TRBV18	CASSPSGENSPLHF	TGTGCCAGCTCACCATCAGGGGAAAATTCACCCCTCCACTTT
TRBJ2-3	-	TRBD2	TRBV6-5	CASSYSSGIPSTDTQYF	TGTGCCAGCAGTTACTCGAGCGGGATCCCCTCCACAGATACGCAGTATTTT
TRBJ2-3	few	-	TRBV28	CASSFQRRYTDTQYF	TGTGCCAGCAGTTTTCAGCGGAGATACACAGATACGCAGTATTTT
TRBJ1-1	-	TRBD1	TRBV28	CASSLPQGRTEAFF	TGTGCCAGCAGTTTACCACAGGGGAGGACTGAAGCTTTCTTT